A selection of T cell receptor beta chains follows, all from one sample in a study of response to subunit inactivated influenza vaccine. MiXCR was run by TCRdb on the RT-PCR reads, yielding one entry per CDR3 protein. The table has around 470,000 distinct CDR3 sequences, 6.5% to 8% seen once; the top ten hold less than 15%. The specimen was PBMCs from blood, collected about 23 months after vaccination. The source of these receptors is a man aged 50-75 years who received an inactivated influenza vaccine. Both conserved end residues are part of each CDR3. Each record gives: CDR3 protein, CDR3 DNA, V gene, J gene, D gene, clone size. A D gene is named only where the DNA matches it firmly. Expanded clones get a size class; other rows say once, few or many, or leave the size out.

CDR3aa: CASSQGPGTENPYEQYF
CDR3nt: TGCGCCAGCAGCCAAGGCCCCGGGACAGAAAACCCCTACGAGCAGTACTTC
v_gene: TRBV4-3
j_gene: TRBJ2-7
d_gene: TRBD1
abundance: .

CDR3aa: CASSHLDSGAEKNIQYF
CDR3nt: TGTGCCAGCAGTCATCTCGACTCCGGGGCAGAGAAAAACATTCAGTACTTC
v_gene: TRBV28
j_gene: TRBJ2-4
d_gene: .
abundance: many

CDR3aa: CSARVGGMNTEAFF
CDR3nt: TGCAGTGCTAGAGTAGGCGGCATGAACACTGAAGCTTTCTTT
v_gene: TRBV20-1
j_gene: TRBJ1-1
d_gene: .
abundance: .

CDR3aa: CASSRWGRDTDTQYF
CDR3nt: TGTGCCAGCAGCCGATGGGGGCGAGACACAGATACGCAGTATTTT
v_gene: TRBV14
j_gene: TRBJ2-3
d_gene: .
abundance: few

CDR3aa: CASSSRRSSDTQYF
CDR3nt: TGTGCCAGCAGTTCGAGGAGATCCTCAGATACGCAGTATTTT
v_gene: TRBV12-3/TRBV12-4
j_gene: TRBJ2-3
d_gene: .
abundance: few

CDR3aa: CATSDWVAGLNTGELFF
CDR3nt: TGTGCCACCAGTGATTGGGTAGCGGGACTGAACACCGGGGAGCTGTTTTTT
v_gene: TRBV24-1
j_gene: TRBJ2-2
d_gene: TRBD2
abundance: many

CDR3aa: CASRRDLAGGNEQYF
CDR3nt: TGTGCCAGCAGAAGAGATCTAGCGGGAGGTAACGAGCAGTACTTC
v_gene: TRBV6-2/TRBV6-3
j_gene: TRBJ2-7
d_gene: TRBD2
abundance: many

CDR3aa: CSARSGQGAGYEQYF
CDR3nt: TGCAGTGCTAGGTCGGGACAGGGGGCGGGCTACGAGCAGTACTTC
v_gene: TRBV20-1
j_gene: TRBJ2-7
d_gene: TRBD1
abundance: many

CDR3aa: CASSQGPLIDSPLHF
CDR3nt: TGCGCCAGCAGCCAAGGCCCTCTTATTGATTCACCCCTCCACTTT
v_gene: TRBV4-3
j_gene: TRBJ1-6
d_gene: .
abundance: .

CDR3aa: CASSRSQSSYEQYF
CDR3nt: TGTGCCAGCTCACGATCCCAATCCTCCTACGAGCAGTACTTC
v_gene: TRBV18
j_gene: TRBJ2-7
d_gene: .
abundance: few

CDR3aa: CASSLGNSGSTGELFF
CDR3nt: TGTGCCAGCAGCTTAGGAAACAGCGGGAGTACCGGGGAGCTGTTTTTT
v_gene: TRBV7-7
j_gene: TRBJ2-2
d_gene: TRBD2
abundance: few

CDR3aa: CSARDSGSGGPVHTQYF
CDR3nt: TGCAGTGCTAGAGATTCAGGAAGCGGGGGGCCGGTACATACGCAGTATTTT
v_gene: TRBV20-1
j_gene: TRBJ2-3
d_gene: TRBD2
abundance: few

CDR3aa: CASSWTSGGSNEQFF
CDR3nt: TGTGCCAGCAGCTGGACTAGCGGGGGCTCGAATGAGCAGTTCTTC
v_gene: TRBV7-8
j_gene: TRBJ2-1
d_gene: TRBD2
abundance: few

CDR3aa: CAWSGNSAGNQPQHF
CDR3nt: TGTGCCTGGAGTGGGAACAGTGCGGGCAATCAGCCCCAGCATTTT
v_gene: TRBV30
j_gene: TRBJ1-5
d_gene: .
abundance: few

CDR3aa: CASSESGRRGTGELFF
CDR3nt: TGCGCCAGCAGTGAGTCCGGGAGGCGGGGCACCGGGGAGCTGTTTTTT
v_gene: TRBV10-2
j_gene: TRBJ2-2
d_gene: TRBD2
abundance: few

CDR3aa: CASSFRDALHEQYF
CDR3nt: TGTGCCAGCAGCTTCCGAGACGCGCTCCACGAGCAGTACTTC
v_gene: TRBV7-9
j_gene: TRBJ2-7
d_gene: .
abundance: few

CDR3aa: CASSSLGGSEETQYF
CDR3nt: TGCGCCAGCAGCTCATTGGGAGGTAGCGAAGAGACCCAGTACTTC
v_gene: TRBV5-1
j_gene: TRBJ2-5
d_gene: .
abundance: many

CDR3aa: CASSFTPGQGYGYTF
CDR3nt: TGTGCCAGCAGCTTCACGCCGGGACAGGGTTATGGCTACACCTTC
v_gene: TRBV7-2
j_gene: TRBJ1-2
d_gene: TRBD1
abundance: few

CDR3aa: CASRRLAGDGEQFF
CDR3nt: TGTGCCAGCCGGCGGCTAGCGGGAGACGGTGAGCAGTTCTTC
v_gene: TRBV6-1
j_gene: TRBJ2-1
d_gene: TRBD2
abundance: .

CDR3aa: CASSLLAASTDTQYF
CDR3nt: TGTGCCAGCAGCTTATTAGCGGCCAGCACAGATACGCAGTATTTT
v_gene: TRBV7-3
j_gene: TRBJ2-3
d_gene: .
abundance: many

CDR3aa: CSVDAGGGLGAFF
CDR3nt: TGCAGCGTTGACGCAGGGGGCGGTCTTGGAGCTTTCTTT
v_gene: TRBV29-1
j_gene: TRBJ1-1
d_gene: TRBD1
abundance: many

CDR3aa: CSARSGNNEQFF
CDR3nt: TGCAGTGCTAGATCTGGGAACAATGAGCAGTTCTTC
v_gene: TRBV20-1
j_gene: TRBJ2-1
d_gene: .
abundance: .

CDR3aa: CASSLDMAGHYNEQFF
CDR3nt: TGTGCCAGCAGCTTAGATATGGCGGGGCATTACAATGAGCAGTTCTTC
v_gene: TRBV11-2
j_gene: TRBJ2-1
d_gene: .
abundance: few

CDR3aa: CASLRTGLYSNQPQHF
CDR3nt: TGTGCCAGTCTTAGAACAGGACTGTATAGCAATCAGCCCCAGCATTTT
v_gene: TRBV19
j_gene: TRBJ1-5
d_gene: .
abundance: .

CDR3aa: CAWKLAGANVLTF
CDR3nt: TGTGCCTGGAAGCTCGCTGGGGCCAACGTCCTGACTTTC
v_gene: TRBV30
j_gene: TRBJ2-6
d_gene: .
abundance: few

CDR3aa: CASSFTLNTIYF
CDR3nt: TGTGCCAGCAGTTTTACCCTGAACACCATATATTTT
v_gene: TRBV6-5
j_gene: TRBJ1-3
d_gene: .
abundance: many

CDR3aa: CASSLVAKDTQYF
CDR3nt: TGTGCCAGCAGCTTAGTGGCGAAAGATACGCAGTATTTT
v_gene: TRBV7-8
j_gene: TRBJ2-3
d_gene: .
abundance: .